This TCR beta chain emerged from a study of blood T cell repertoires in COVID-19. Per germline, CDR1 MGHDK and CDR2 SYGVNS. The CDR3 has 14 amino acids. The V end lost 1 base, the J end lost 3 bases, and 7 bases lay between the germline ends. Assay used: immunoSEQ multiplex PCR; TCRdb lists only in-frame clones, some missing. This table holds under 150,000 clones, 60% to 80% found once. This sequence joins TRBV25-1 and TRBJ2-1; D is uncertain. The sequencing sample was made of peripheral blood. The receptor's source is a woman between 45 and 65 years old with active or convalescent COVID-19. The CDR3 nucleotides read TGTGCCAGCAGTGAATCTCCCAGCTACAATGAGCAGTTCTTC. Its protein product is CASSESPSYNEQFF.